The 10 T cell receptor beta chains below come from one sample, sequenced in a study of T-cell reconstitution after alpha-beta-depleted transplantation in children. Preparation of the TCRbeta library was carried out with unique molecular identifiers. Via MiXCR, TCRdb re-called the PCR reads, giving one row per CDR3 protein. Of 200,000 to 250,000 distinct CDR3 sequences listed, 11% were seen once; the top ten hold 28%. Sequenced material: PBMCs, taken before TCRalphabeta/CD19-depleted stem cell transplant. The receptors shown here come from a child less than two years old with acute myeloid leukemia, due to receive a stem cell transplant.

This clonotype was counted at least ten times. The chain recombines TRBV4-3 with TRBJ2-3; the D gene is possibly TRBD2 (6 bases). CDR1 and CDR2 from the germline V gene are LGHNA and YSLEER. The CDR3 is 15 amino acids. V lost 1 base to trimming and J lost 2 bases, with 10 bases between them. In DNA form, the CDR3 reads TGCGCCAGCAGCCAAGGAGGACTATTCACAGATACGCAGTATTTT. Residues: CASSQGGLFTDTQYF.

The table lists this clonotype with many counts. The rearrangement joins TRBV5-8 to TRBJ2-2, with D possibly being TRBD1 (6 bases). Trimming took 2 bases from V and 2 from J, leaving 13 bases between them. Per the germline V gene, CDR1 is SGHTS and CDR2 is YDEGEE. The length of the CDR3 is 16 residues. In DNA, the CDR3 is TGTGCCAGCAGCTTTAGGGGGAACTACAACACCGGGGAGCTGTTTTTT. Translation gives CASSFRGNYNTGELFF.

This clonotype has more than one count but fewer than ten. The chain recombines TRBV24-1 with TRBJ1-5; the D gene is possibly TRBD1 (5 bases). Germline CDR1 reads KGHDR; CDR2 reads SFDVKD. V shed 6 bases and J shed 0 bases, with 11 bases lying between them. The CDR3 spans 15 residues. Written as DNA, the CDR3 is TGTGCCACCAGTCCCCCAGGGAGTAGCAATCAGCCCCAGCATTTT. Translation gives CATSPPGSSNQPQHF.

This clonotype occurred many times. V gene TRBV18 combines with J gene TRBJ2-7; 7 nucleotides align to TRBD1. Germline V gives CDR1 KGHSH, CDR2 LQKENI. V shed 5 bases, J shed 7 bases, and the junction held 14 bases outside the gene matches. The CDR3 extends over 15 amino acids. The CDR3 region has the DNA TGTGCCAGCTCAGCTTCCGGGACAGCCGTACTGGAGCAGTACTTC. Translation: CASSASGTAVLEQYF.

This clonotype was seen many times. V is TRBV5-1 and J is TRBJ1-1; TRBD1 agrees at 9 bases. CDR1 is SGHRS and CDR2 is YFSETQ in the germline V gene. With 5 bases clipped from V and 1 base from J, the junction kept 6 bases outside the gene matches. This CDR3 is 15 amino acids long. The DNA for the CDR3 is TGCGCCAGCAGATTACAGGGGGCCGCGAACACTGAAGCTTTCTTT. Amino acids: CASRLQGAANTEAFF.

This clonotype was seen repeatedly, ten times or more. J is TRBJ2-3 and V is TRBV4-2; D uncertain. CDR3 size: 15 residues. V gave up 3 bases and J gave up 3 bases, with 13 bases separating them. Germline V CDR1 and CDR2: LGHNA, YNFKEQ. The CDR3 DNA reads TGTGCCAGCAGCCAGGAGATAAGAAGGACAGATACGCAGTATTTT. Protein sequence: CASSQEIRRTDTQYF.

This clonotype has a count of ten or more. This chain uses TRBV5-1 with TRBJ1-1; TRBD1 is a possible D gene (5 bases). Trimming left V 0 bases short and J 6 bases short, with 9 bases between. The CDR3 runs to 13 residues. CDR1 and CDR2 (germline): SGHRS, YFSETQ. The CDR3 protein is CASSLDRSPEAFF. The CDR3 bases are TGCGCCAGCAGCTTGGACAGGTCACCTGAAGCTTTCTTT.

This clonotype was picked up many times. This chain joins TRBV4-2 and TRBJ2-7; a possible D gene is TRBD2 (6 bases). There are 17 residues in the CDR3. Germline V gene lookup returns CDR1 LGHNA and CDR2 YNFKEQ. The V end was cut by 1 base, the J end by 0 bases, with 16 bases between. CDR3 amino acids: CASSQGLRLGGSYEQYF. The CDR3 coding sequence is TGTGCCAGCAGCCAAGGCCTTCGACTAGGAGGCTCCTACGAGCAGTACTTC.

This clonotype was observed at least ten times. V gene TRBV5-1 combines with J gene TRBJ1-6; possibly TRBD1 for D (6 bases). Deletions cut 0 bases from V and 14 bases from J, with 12 bases between. Looked up from germline, CDR1 is SGHRS and CDR2 is YFSETQ. This CDR3 has 13 residues. The CDR3 DNA reads as TGCGCCAGCAGCTTGGCCGGGGGCTCGGCCCTCCACTTT. Its translation is CASSLAGGSALHF.

This clonotype was counted only a few times. The chain couples TRBV7-2 to TRBJ1-4; D is ambiguous. Between the trimmed V and J ends, which lost 3 bases and 5 bases, there was a span of 7 bases. CDR3 length equals 13 residues. CDR1 SGHTA and CDR2 FQGNSA come from the germline V gene. The CDR3 region has the DNA TGTGCCAGCAGCTTGGCCAGGAATGAAAAACTGTTTTTT. Its protein product is CASSLARNEKLFF. Combining the CDR3 with reference TRBV7-2 and TRBJ1-4 gives the whole variable domain GAGVSQSPSNKVTEKGKDVELRCDPISGHTALYWYRQSLGQGLEFLIYFQGNSAPDKSGLPSDRFSAERTGGSVSTLTIQRTQQEDSAVYLCASSLARNEKLFFGSGTQLSVL.